Here is one T cell receptor beta chain with its context. The CDR3 has 11 residues. CDR1 and CDR2 (germline): DFQATT, SNEGSKA (reference sequence). The V and J ends lost 5 bases and 7 bases respectively, with 12 bases between them. Amplified TCR beta CDR3 regions came from RNA transcripts. TCR CDR3 regions were first amplified by RT-PCR with HTBI primers. From the multiplex PCR reads, TCRdb called clonotypes with MiXCR, one entry per CDR3 protein. The sample holds some 510,000 distinct CDR3 sequences, under 60% seen once. The data derive from a study of T cells in Graves' hyperthyroidism and ophthalmopathy.

The chain has TRBV20-1 and TRBJ2-7; D is unclear. The sample taken for sequencing was peripheral blood or thyroid tissue (not recorded which). The clonotype comes from a woman between 18 and 29 years old with Graves' hyperthyroidism. CDR3 amino acids: CSAWGLNEQYF. DNA of the CDR3: TGCAGTGCTTGGGGTCTTAATGAGCAGTACTTC.